These 17 T cell receptor beta chains were all obtained from the same sample, sequenced in a study of blood T cell repertoires in COVID-19. Libraries were prepared by immunoSEQ multiplex PCR; TCRdb keeps only in-frame clonotypes and omits some of them. The repertoire has about 160,000 clones, approximately 90% of them found once; the top ten carry approximately 4.9%. Input material: peripheral blood. Receptor source: a man in his thirties or forties with COVID-19, enrolled during active disease.

The CDR3 DNA sequence: TGTGCCAGCAGCCAGTTCCCCTACGGGACTGGAAACACCATATATTTT. It encodes CASSQFPYGTGNTIYF. The genes are TRBV3-1 (or the pseudogene TRBV3-2) and TRBJ1-3; unclear D gene. Looked up from germline, CDR1 is LGHDT and CDR2 is YNNKEL (reference sequence). Trimming pared 3 bases from V and 2 bases from J, leaving 14 bases between. This CDR3 is 16 amino acids long.

The V call is TRBV1, the J call TRBJ2-1; the D segment call TRBD2 is taken from the table without a DNA check. TRBV1 is given as a pseudogene. The CDR3 has 21 residues. The CDR3, as DNA: TGCACCAGCAGCCGCGATCTCTGCCGAGGGAGAAGGCTGAGCTCCTACAATGAGCAGTTCTTC. It encodes CTSSRDLCRGRRLSSYNEQFF.

This clone was found once. The DNA of the CDR3 is TGCAGTGCTAGTGATGACAGCTATGGCTACACCTTC. It specifies CSASDDSYGYTF. The chain has TRBV20-1 and TRBJ1-2; tentatively, D is TRBD1 (5 bases). Germline V lookup: CDR1 DFQATT, CDR2 SNEGSKA (reference sequence). With 3 bases removed from V and 4 bases from J, the gap between germline ends came to 9 bases. The CDR3 sequence is 12 residues long.

This chain joins TRBV4-2 and TRBJ2-1, with 8 bases fitting TRBD2. Germline loops: CDR1 LGHNA, CDR2 YNFKEQ. V was pared by 1 base and J by 3 bases, with 8 bases of the junction left unmatched. The CDR3 length is 17 residues. The CDR3 DNA sequence: TGTGCCAGCAGCCAAGGAATACCAGCGGGGGTCTACAATGAGCAGTTCTTC. It yields the protein CASSQGIPAGVYNEQFF.

This clone appeared a few times. The chain links TRBV19 to TRBJ2-7; possibly TRBD2 for D (5 bases). CDR1 is LNHDA and CDR2 is SQIVND in the germline V gene (reference sequence). The CDR3 totals 12 residues. Trimming cost V 3 bases and J 5 bases, with 8 bases left between them. For the CDR3, the DNA is TGTGCCAGTAGTATGGCGGAGGACGAGCAGTACTTC. Amino acids: CASSMAEDEQYF.

This chain connects TRBV7-3 to TRBJ2-2; D uncertain. Trimming removed 5 bases from V and 5 bases from J, with 6 bases in between. The CDR3 spans 12 residues. Per germline, CDR1 SGHTA and CDR2 FQGTGA. The CDR3 DNA sequence: TGTGCCAGCAGCACCGGGACCGGGGAGCTGTTTTTT. Residues: CASSTGTGELFF.

The chain couples TRBV7-8 to TRBJ2-5; weak D call: TRBD2 (5 bases). V lost 5 bases to trimming and J lost 4 bases, with 11 bases between them. The CDR3 consists of 13 residues. Germline lookup yields CDR1 SGHVS and CDR2 FQNEAQ. The CDR3 sequence is CASSQEGRETQYF. The CDR3 DNA is TGTGCCAGCAGCCAAGAGGGAAGAGAGACCCAGTACTTC.

Turning to this clone: Other nucleotide sequences from this sample produce the same CDR3. The rearrangement links TRBV7-2 to TRBJ2-7; no definite D call. The V gene's germline CDR1 is SGHTA and CDR2 FQGNSA. The length of the CDR3 is 13 residues. V was pared by 1 base and J by 0 bases, with 4 bases between. The CDR3 nucleotides are TGTGCCAGCAGCTTAGGAGTCTCCTACGAGCAGTACTTC. Protein: CASSLGVSYEQYF.

The chain couples TRBV18 to TRBJ1-3, with 8 bases that match TRBD1. The germline V gene encodes CDR1 KGHSH and CDR2 LQKENI. The CDR3 covers 16 residues. Germline trimming cut 3 bases from V and 3 bases from J; bases unmatched to any gene: 7. As DNA, the CDR3 is TGTGCCAGCTCACCGTTGGAACAGGGGGGTGGAAACACCATATATTTT. Translation gives CASSPLEQGGGNTIYF.

This chain uses TRBV29-1 with TRBJ1-5; TRBD1 agrees at 8 bases. Germline loops: CDR1 SQVTM, CDR2 ANQGSEA. The V segment lost 5 bases and the J segment 3 bases; nucleotides outside the gene matches: 9. The length of the CDR3 is 15 residues. The DNA of the CDR3 is TGCAGCGTTTCGACAGGGGCCAATCTCAATCAGCCCCAGCATTTT. It is translated as CSVSTGANLNQPQHF.

CDR3 in DNA: TGCGCCAGCAGCCAAGATACTGGGGGAGGACAGCCCCAGCATTTT. Translating gives CASSQDTGGGQPQHF. The J gene is TRBJ1-5, the V gene TRBV4-1; maybe TRBD1 (5 bases). Germline V gives CDR1 MGHRA, CDR2 YSYEKL. V gave up 0 bases and J gave up 7 bases, with 13 bases separating them. This CDR3 is built from 15 residues.

The rearrangement joins TRBV7-6 to TRBJ2-7; 9 bases match TRBD1. CDR1 is SGHVS and CDR2 is FNYEAQ in the germline V gene. CDR3 size: 13 residues. After removal of 1 base from V and 7 bases from J, the junction contained 2 bases not matched to a gene. The DNA of the CDR3 is TGTGCCAGCAGCTTAGGGACAGGGGAGGAGCAGTACTTC. Translation: CASSLGTGEEQYF.

The chain is built from TRBV4-3 and TRBJ1-4, with D possibly matching TRBD1 (5 bases). The V end lost 6 bases, the J end lost 0 bases, and 14 bases lay between the germline ends. Germline-derived CDR1 and CDR2 are LGHNA and YSLEER. The CDR3 is 16 residues long. The CDR3 DNA reads as TGCGCCAGCAGACAGACAGTCGTTGCAACTAATGAAAAACTGTTTTTT. This sequence encodes CASRQTVVATNEKLFF.

The chain links TRBV7-3 to TRBJ2-3, with 12 bases identical to TRBD2. Germline values: CDR1 SGHTA, CDR2 FQGTGA. Trimming took 5 bases from V and 4 from J; bases not matched to a gene: 4. The CDR3 is 15 amino acids. The CDR3 DNA reads TGTGCCAGCAGCCCAAGACTAGCGGGAGCAGATACGCAGTATTTT. It encodes CASSPRLAGADTQYF.

About this clone itself: In the same sample, other DNA sequences code for this CDR3. CDR3 DNA sequence: TGCGCCAGCAGCCAAGATCTGGGGGGCACTGAAGCTTTCTTT. This translates into CASSQDLGGTEAFF. V gene TRBV4-3 combines with J gene TRBJ1-1, with D maybe TRBD1 (5 bases). The CDR3 spans 14 residues. Per germline, CDR1 LGHNA and CDR2 YSLEER. The ends were cut back, 0 bases at V and 4 bases at J, with 9 bases in the middle.

The genes are TRBV7-3 and TRBJ2-7, with D perhaps matching TRBD1 (6 bases). Trimming took 5 bases from V and 5 from J, leaving 13 bases between them. The CDR3 totals 13 residues. CDR1 SGHTA and CDR2 FQGTGA come from the germline V gene. Here the CDR3 reads CASSPTGTNEQYF. Here the CDR3 DNA reads TGTGCCAGCAGCCCGACCGGGACAAACGAGCAGTACTTC.

This clone has only one observation. The J gene is TRBJ2-7, the V gene TRBV5-1, with TRBD2 matching 8 bases. The CDR3 has 15 amino acids. Germline lookup yields CDR1 SGHRS and CDR2 YFSETQ. The J segment lost 5 bases and the V segment lost 3 bases, leaving 10 bases of the junction unmatched. CDR3 loop: CASSSSGSGLNEQYF. DNA of the CDR3: TGCGCCAGCAGCTCCAGCGGGAGCGGCCTGAACGAGCAGTACTTC.